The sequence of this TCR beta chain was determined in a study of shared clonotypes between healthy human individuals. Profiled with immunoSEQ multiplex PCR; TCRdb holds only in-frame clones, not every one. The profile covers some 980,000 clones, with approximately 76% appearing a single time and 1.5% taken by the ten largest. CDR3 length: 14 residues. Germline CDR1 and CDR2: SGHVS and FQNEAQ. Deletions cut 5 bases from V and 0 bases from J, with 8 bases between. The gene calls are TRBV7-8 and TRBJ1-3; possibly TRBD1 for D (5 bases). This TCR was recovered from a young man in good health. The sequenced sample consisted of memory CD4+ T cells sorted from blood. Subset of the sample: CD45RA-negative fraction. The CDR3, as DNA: TGTGCCAGCAGCACCGGGGGCTCTGGAAACACCATATATTTT. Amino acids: CASSTGGSGNTIYF.